Reported below is one T cell receptor beta chain. Its antigen remains unidentified. Per-base quality was not reported, and no clone a single base away is much larger than it. This sample is drawn from a study of OX40 agonist ivuxolimab in advanced cancers. For the wider study: Ivuxolimab was a fully human IgG2 agonistic monoclonal antibody targeting the costimulatory receptor OX40 (CD134). Intravenous ivuxolimab was administered to patients every 2 weeks at six dose levels: 0.01, 0.1, 0.3, 1.5, 3 and 10 mg/kg. Of the approximately 54 patients in dose escalation, some 20 had hepatocellular carcinoma, roughly 15 had melanoma, 9 had renal cell carcinoma and 9 had head and neck cancer. A male proportion of roughly 80% and a mean age of about 60 years, ranging from roughly 23 to 90, were recorded for the dose-escalation cohort. Patients were allowed to have had prior anti-PD-1, anti-PD-L1 or anti-CTLA-4 therapy, and 30% to 50% of the dose-escalation patients had previously received checkpoint inhibitors. Three dose-escalation patients achieved partial responses, one with hepatocellular carcinoma and two with cutaneous melanoma. Peripheral TCRbeta sequencing was intended to test whether TCR sequence diversity was altered and clonal T-cell expansion was caused by ivuxolimab. The paper covers the monotherapy dose-escalation part of the phase I ivuxolimab trial, which included N of about 51 patients. Results and caveats for the whole study, not just this receptor: After ivuxolimab, expanded clones were on average more numerous among CD8+ T cells than among CD4+ T cells. The antigen specificity of the clonally expanded peripheral T cells was not determined. At doses of 0.1 to 3.0 mg/kg, clonal expansion of both CD4+ and CD8+ blood T cells was observed from baseline to week 6. Low levels of normalized T-cell clonal expansion were also seen in some patients who did not respond. In the 0.1-3.0 mg/kg groups, partial responders were among the patients with the lowest normalized peripheral clonal expansion, particularly in CD8+ T cells.

Patients with a history of autoimmune disease or receiving systemic immunosuppression were excluded from the trial. Peripheral blood for TCR sequencing was drawn from every dose cohort at baseline, at cycle 4 day 1 and at cycle 7 day 1. Samples came from an open-label, multicenter, first-in-human phase I dose-escalation trial of ivuxolimab. Adults with locally advanced or metastatic head and neck squamous cell, hepatocellular, melanoma or renal cell carcinoma were enrolled in the trial. Before TCR sequencing, CD4+ T cells and CD8+ T cells from peripheral blood were sorted into separate populations. The germline V gene (reference sequence) yields SGHKS for CDR1 and YYEKEE for CDR2. V loses 1 base, J loses 4 bases, and the germline ends lie 6 bases apart. The CDR3 contains 12 residues, cysteine and phenylalanine counted. The sequence is cut down to CDR3 DNA, 36 bases in frame from base 1. Genomic DNA was isolated from the sorted cells so that the TCRbeta CDR3 region could be sequenced. The immunoSEQ Assay was used to sequence the TCRbeta CDR3 regions. TCRdb re-hosts the immuneACCESS table, in-frame sequences only. Its copies lack some clones; in the studies checked, an unresolved V gene accounts for under half of them, and the cause for the rest is not known. The table for this sample lists 65,000 to 95,000 clones; 92% of them were counted only once. Jointly, the top ten make up roughly 0.56% of the sample.

Recombination joined TRBV5-5 with TRBJ2-7; the D gene is unclear. The sequenced sample was CD4+ or CD8+ T cells sorted from blood, obtained in a trial of the OX40 agonist ivuxolimab. The sequence came from an adult with an advanced solid tumor such as melanoma, head and neck, liver or kidney cancer. The bases read TGTGCCAGCAGCTTGTTGGGGTACGAGCAGTACTTC. Translated, it reads CASSLLGYEQYF.